This TCR beta chain was documented in a study of cytomegalovirus exposure and HLA in healthy donors. In the study overall: Roughly 80% of roughly 400 genotyped donors fell in the Caucasian-associated ancestry cluster.

13 Jbeta primers and 60 Vbeta primers were used for the PCR. Only in-frame clones appear in the TCRdb table, and some are missing; sequencing was by immunoSEQ multiplex PCR. The data hold a few hundred thousand clones, with about 81% observed a single time. Of note for this clone: Its specificity is unknown.

Germline V gene lookup returns CDR1 KGHSH and CDR2 LQKENI. The CDR3 has 16 residues. Trimming took 5 bases from V and 2 from J, leaving 16 bases between them. Whole-study findings and limits: CMV antigen specificity of a few CMV-associated chains was confirmed in vitro.

The sequence derives from a woman between 55 and 75 years old in good health and CMV-seropositive. This chain connects TRBV18 to TRBJ1-5; no clear D gene. The sequenced sample consisted of PBMCs. As DNA, the CDR3 is TGTGCCAGCTCAGGGAGTATGTTTGTTGGCAATCAGCCCCAGCATTTT. Translation: CASSGSMFVGNQPQHF. Full variable domain (missing parts from reference TRBV18 and TRBJ1-5): NAGVMQNPRHLVRRRGQEARLRCSPMKGHSHVYWYRQLPEEGLKFMVYLQKENIIDESGMPKERFSAEFPKEGPSILRIQQVVRGDSAAYFCASSGSMFVGNQPQHFGDGTRLSIL.